The 15 T cell receptor beta chains below were found in one sample sequenced in a study of human T cells and chemical hapten exposure. Indicated time point: pre-sensitization, week 0. Specified treatment: therapeutic diphenylcyclopropenone sensitization with weekly scalp DPC. One entry per CDR3 protein results from TCRdb running MiXCR on the RACE reads. The sample includes around 380,000 distinct CDR3 sequences, around 5.5% of them seen just once. Sequenced material: whole blood, taken in connection with sensitization to the hapten diphenylcyclopropenone (DPC). Receptors originate from a young woman with alopecia areata. Some clones in this sample may be carry-over from other donors' samples.

This clonotype appeared a few times. This rearrangement joins TRBV4-3 to TRBJ2-2, with a tentative D call TRBD1 (6 bases). Germline V lookup: CDR1 LGHNA, CDR2 YSLEER. Trimming pared 2 bases from V and 8 bases from J, leaving 18 bases between. The CDR3 is made up of 16 amino acids. CDR3 in DNA: TGCGCCAGCAGCCAAAAAGGGGGAGTGAACAAAGGGGAGCTGTTTTTT. Its protein is CASSQKGGVNKGELFF.

Only a few counts were recorded for this clonotype. The rearrangement links TRBV9 to TRBJ2-5; no clear D. Germline values: CDR1 SGDLS, CDR2 YYNGEE. The CDR3 is made up of 17 amino acids. The ends were cut back, 0 bases at V and 2 bases at J, with 17 bases in the middle. CDR3 nucleotide sequence: TGTGCCAGCAGCGTAGAGGAGTCAGGAGTTCGACAAGAGACCCAGTACTTC. This translates into CASSVEESGVRQETQYF.

This clonotype was found many times. The chain carries TRBV27 and TRBJ1-5, with TRBD1 as a possible D gene (6 bases). V was pared by 6 bases and J by 1 base, with 19 bases between. Germline V gives CDR1 MNHEY, CDR2 SMNVEV (reference sequence). This CDR3 comprises 17 residues. The CDR3 bases are TGTGCCAGCAGCTTAACCGGGACACGGTCAAGCAATCAGCCCCAGCATTTT. Translated: CASSLTGTRSSNQPQHF.

This clonotype was seen ten or more times. V usage is TRBV28 and J usage is TRBJ1-1; possible D gene TRBD1, 6 bases. The CDR3 extends over 15 amino acids. In germline, CDR1 is MDHEN, CDR2 SYDVKM. Trimming took 5 bases from V and 5 from J, leaving 18 bases between them. The CDR3 spells CASSPQQGGRTEAFF. CDR3 DNA: TGTGCCAGCAGTCCCCAACAGGGCGGGAGGACTGAAGCTTTCTTT.

In its sample, this clonotype was seen once. This may be a read error, as it is one base from a much larger clone. The chain carries TRBV2 and TRBJ2-1, with 7 nucleotides matching TRBD2. The V gene's germline CDR1 is SNHLY and CDR2 FYNNEI. The CDR3 covers 14 residues. The CDR3 region is CASSPRDYLNEHFF. The CDR3, as DNA: TGTGCCAGCAGTCCCCGGGACTACCTAAATGAGCATTTCTTC.

In this sample, this clonotype turned up many times. This chain joins TRBV7-8 and TRBJ2-2; tentative D call: TRBD1 (5 bases). The germline CDR1 and CDR2 sequences are SGHVS and FQNEAQ. The ends were cut back, 2 bases at V and 5 bases at J, with 12 bases in the middle. The CDR3 contains 15 residues. The CDR3 DNA follows: TGTGCCAGCAGCTTAACAGGCGGCTGGACCGGGGAGCTGTTTTTT. Its translation: CASSLTGGWTGELFF.

This clonotype came up a few times. The gene calls are TRBV4-1 and TRBJ2-7; TRBD1 or TRBD2 may be the D gene (7 bases each). Germline assignment: CDR1 MGHRA and CDR2 YSYEKL. V lost 3 bases and J lost 5, with 14 bases in between. This CDR3 is built from 14 residues. The CDR3 here is CASSHRQGGDEQYF. The CDR3 nucleotides read TGCGCCAGCAGCCACCGACAGGGAGGGGACGAGCAGTACTTC.

The chain couples TRBV20-1 to TRBJ1-3; D might be TRBD1 (6 bases). Germline values: CDR1 DFQATT, CDR2 SNEGSKA (reference sequence). The CDR3 has 13 amino acids. V was cut by 6 bases and J by 0 bases, with 9 bases left in between. This CDR3 reads CSAGQSSGNTIYF. The CDR3 nucleotides read TGCAGTGCCGGACAGAGCTCTGGAAACACCATATATTTT.

The chain links TRBV12-3 or TRBV12-4 to TRBJ2-7; no reliable D call. This CDR3 has 15 amino acids. Trimming removed 3 bases from V and 2 bases from J, with 14 bases in between. CDR3 nucleotides: TGTGCCAGCAGTTTCGCTAGTGGCGGCCCCTACGAGCAGTACTTC. This encodes CASSFASGGPYEQYF.

This clonotype was recorded a few times. The rearrangement uses TRBV5-1 and TRBJ1-2; 9 positions match TRBD1. CDR1 and CDR2 from the germline V gene are SGHRS and YFSETQ. The V and J ends lost 6 bases and 2 bases, in that order; junction bases with no gene match: 8. The CDR3 spans 15 residues. CDR3 DNA: TGCGCCAGCACAGAAACAGGGGGCGCCAACTATGGCTACACCTTC. It specifies CASTETGGANYGYTF.

This clonotype has just a few counts. The V and J genes are TRBV7-2 and TRBJ2-3, with 8 bases fitting TRBD2. CDR1 is SGHTA and CDR2 is FQGNSA in the germline V gene. The CDR3 loop spans 16 amino acids. V lost 8 bases to trimming and J lost 2 bases; unmatched junction nucleotides: 12. The DNA for the CDR3 is TGTGCCAGCCTTAAGACGGTGCGGGGGGACACAGATACGCAGTATTTT. Translation: CASLKTVRGDTDTQYF.

The rearrangement joins TRBV7-2 to TRBJ2-1; no definite D call. This CDR3 spans 13 amino acids. Trimming took off 1 base at V and 2 bases at J, with 3 bases between the two ends. The V gene's germline CDR1 is SGHTA and CDR2 FQGNSA. CDR3 sequence reads: CASSLVPYNEQFF. Written as DNA, the CDR3 is TGTGCCAGCAGCTTAGTTCCCTACAATGAGCAGTTCTTC.

This clonotype was recorded at least ten times. The chain links TRBV7-2 to TRBJ1-3, with 8 bases that match TRBD1. Per the germline V gene, CDR1 is SGHTA and CDR2 is FQGNSA. J lost 3 bases, V lost 8 bases, and 9 bases had no gene match. The CDR3 is 15 amino acids. Here the CDR3 reads CASGTQGANGNTIYF. CDR3 nucleotide sequence: TGTGCCAGCGGCACTCAGGGGGCGAATGGAAACACCATATATTTT.

The chain couples TRBV5-1 to TRBJ1-1, with TRBD1 matching over 9 bases. Looked up from germline, CDR1 is SGHRS and CDR2 is YFSETQ. V shed 6 bases, J shed 5 bases, and the junction held 2 bases outside the gene matches. CDR3 size: 12 residues. The CDR3 here is CASIGQGTEAFF. The CDR3 DNA sequence: TGCGCCAGCATCGGACAGGGGACTGAAGCTTTCTTT.

This clonotype was counted only a few times. This chain connects TRBV6-5 to TRBJ1-3; D gene uncertain. The length of the CDR3 is 16 residues. Trimming pared 0 bases from V and 0 bases from J, leaving 9 bases between. Per the germline V gene, CDR1 is MNHEY and CDR2 is SVGAGI. CDR3 sequence: CASSYSILSSGNTIYF. The CDR3 DNA reads as TGTGCCAGCAGTTACTCGATTTTATCCTCTGGAAACACCATATATTTT.